This T cell receptor beta chain emerged from a study of blood T cell repertoires in COVID-19. Study information: Some COVID-19 samples were acute and others convalescent; all came from the United States, Italy and Spain.

Assay used: immunoSEQ multiplex PCR; TCRdb lists only in-frame clones, some missing. This sample has 120,000 or so clones, with 72% found just once. The CDR3 is made up of 15 amino acids. Trimming removed 3 bases from V and 0 bases from J; junction bases left unmatched: 0. Germline CDR1 SGHDN, CDR2 FVKESK. The source material was peripheral blood. The J gene is TRBJ1-3, the V gene TRBV14; 9 bases agree with TRBD1. The sequence derives from a woman in her sixties with acute or convalescent COVID-19. The CDR3 bases are TGTGCCAGCAGCCAGACAGGGGGCTCTGGAAACACCATATATTTT. It yields the protein CASSQTGGSGNTIYF.